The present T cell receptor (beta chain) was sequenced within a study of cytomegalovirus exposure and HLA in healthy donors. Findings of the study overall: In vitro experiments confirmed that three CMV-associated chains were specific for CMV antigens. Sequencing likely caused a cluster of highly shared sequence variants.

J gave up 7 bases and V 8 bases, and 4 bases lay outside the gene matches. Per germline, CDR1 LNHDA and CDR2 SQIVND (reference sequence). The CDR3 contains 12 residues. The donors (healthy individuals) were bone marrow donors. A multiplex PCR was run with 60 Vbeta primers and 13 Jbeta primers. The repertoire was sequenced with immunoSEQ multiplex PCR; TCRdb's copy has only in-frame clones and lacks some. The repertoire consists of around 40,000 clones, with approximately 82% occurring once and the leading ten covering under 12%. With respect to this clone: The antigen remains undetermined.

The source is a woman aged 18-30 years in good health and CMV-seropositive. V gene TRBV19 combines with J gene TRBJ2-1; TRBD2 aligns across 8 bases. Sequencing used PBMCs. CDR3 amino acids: CASAGGPNEQFF. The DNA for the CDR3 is TGTGCCAGTGCGGGGGGCCCTAATGAGCAGTTCTTC. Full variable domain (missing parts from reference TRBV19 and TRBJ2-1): DGGITQSPKYLFRKEGQNVTLSCEQNLNHDAMYWYRQDPGQGLRLIYYSQIVNDFQKGDIAEGYSVSREKKESFPLTVTSAQKNPTAFYLCASAGGPNEQFFGPGTRLTVL.